The rows below give T cell receptor beta chains drawn from one sample of a study of blood T cell repertoires in COVID-19. The assay was immunoSEQ multiplex PCR, and TCRdb's table has in-frame clones only and misses some. The table lists 50,000 to 70,000 clones, around 85% of them singletons. Material: peripheral blood. These receptors were collected from a man aged 65 to 85 with active COVID-19. Both conserved end residues are part of each CDR3. The D gene is left open where the match is weak. Clone size is shown for a subset of rows, as once, few, many or a class of expanded clone.

J gene,clone size,V gene,D gene,CDR3 DNA,CDR3 protein
TRBJ2-2,.,TRBV21-1,.,TGTGCCAGCAGCACCCTCGACAGGGCACAAGCGAACACCGGGGAGCTGTTTTTT,CASSTLDRAQANTGELFF
TRBJ1-6,.,TRBV10-3,TRBD1,TGTGCCATCAGTGAGTCGGGGACAGGGGGCAATAATTCACCCCTCCACTTT,CAISESGTGGNNSPLHF
TRBJ2-6,few,TRBV28,.,TGTGCCAGCAGCGAGATCTCTGGGGCCAACGTCCTGACTTTC,CASSEISGANVLTF
TRBJ2-3,medium-sized,TRBV4-3,.,TGCGCCAGCAGCCAAGTGGGGGGAGCGGATACGCAGTATTTT,CASSQVGGADTQYF
TRBJ2-7,.,TRBV11-3,.,TGTGCCAGCAGCTTAGGCCCCGGCTACGAGCAGTACTTC,CASSLGPGYEQYF
TRBJ1-1,.,TRBV18,TRBD1,TGTGCCAGCTCACCGGGCGGACAGGGCTGGGGCACTGAAGCTTTCTTT,CASSPGGQGWGTEAFF
TRBJ2-1,.,TRBV5-1,TRBD2,TGCGCCAGCAGCTTGGTTTACGGGACTAATGGTGGTGAGCAGTTCTTC,CASSLVYGTNGGEQFF
TRBJ1-6,once,TRBV6-4,TRBD1,TGTGCCAGCAGAGGGACAGCTTATTCACCCCTCCACTTT,CASRGTAYSPLHF
TRBJ1-1,.,TRBV7-3,.,TGTGCCAGCAGCTCTCAGGGTCTTACTGAAGCTTTCTTT,CASSSQGLTEAFF
TRBJ1-1,.,TRBV10-2,.,TGCGCCAGCAGTGGCGGAGGGGGGGCAGGGACTGAAGCTTTCTTT,CASSGGGGAGTEAFF
TRBJ2-3,.,TRBV9,.,TGTGCCAGCAGCGTAGGAGGGAGCGATACGCAGTATTTT,CASSVGGSDTQYF
TRBJ2-1,.,TRBV9,TRBD1,TGTGCCAGCAGCACCACCGGGACAGGGTATAATGAGCAGTTCTTC,CASSTTGTGYNEQFF
TRBJ2-7,.,TRBV18,TRBD2,TGTGCCAGCTCACCCCGGACTAGCGGGAGCTACGAGCAGTACTTC,CASSPRTSGSYEQYF
TRBJ2-7,.,TRBV28,.,TGTGCCACCCGATGGACAAACTACGAGCAGTACTTC,CATRWTNYEQYF
TRBJ1-5,.,TRBV19,TRBD1,TGTGCCAGTAGTATTTCCCGGACAGGGTATAATCAGCCCCAGCATTTT,CASSISRTGYNQPQHF
TRBJ1-4,once,TRBV2,.,TGTGCCAGCAGGGTCTCTGCTAGCGCAACTAATGAAAAACTGTTTTTT,CASRVSASATNEKLFF
TRBJ2-7,.,TRBV4-2,.,TGTGCCAGCAGCCAAGAACGGACAGAACCCTCCTACGAGCAGTACTTC,CASSQERTEPSYEQYF
TRBJ1-2,.,TRBV19,.,TGTGCCAGTAGTATTGGGGCAGGAAACAAATTGCCCTATGGCTACACCTTC,CASSIGAGNKLPYGYTF
TRBJ1-1,.,TRBV10-3,.,TGTGCCATCAGGCCGACAGGAGCTGAAGCTTTCTTT,CAIRPTGAEAFF
TRBJ2-1,.,TRBV10-3,TRBD2,TGTGCCATCAGTGAGTGGGGACTAGCGGGTTACAATGAGCAGTTCTTC,CAISEWGLAGYNEQFF
TRBJ2-4,.,TRBV7-8,TRBD1,TGTGCCAGCAGCTTAGCGCGGGACAGGGGAAACATTCAGTACTTC,CASSLARDRGNIQYF
TRBJ2-1,.,TRBV24-1,.,TGTGCCACCAGTGATGTTCCATTTGGGACTCCGAGCTCCTACAATGAGCAGTTCTTC,CATSDVPFGTPSSYNEQFF
TRBJ1-4,few,TRBV6-5,TRBD1,TGTGCCAGCAGTTACTCGGGACAGGCTAATGAAAAACTGTTTTTT,CASSYSGQANEKLFF
TRBJ2-5,.,TRBV12-3/TRBV12-4,TRBD1,TGTGCCAGCAGTTTGGACAGGGGTGAGACCCAGTACTTC,CASSLDRGETQYF
TRBJ1-2,.,TRBV19,.,TGTGCCAGTAGTACGCCTCGAACCGACAGAAGTGGTGGCTACACCTTC,CASSTPRTDRSGGYTF
TRBJ1-1,.,TRBV6-4,TRBD1,TGTGCCAGCAGTGACATGGGGCAGGGGGGTGAAGCTTTCTTT,CASSDMGQGGEAFF
TRBJ2-7,.,TRBV7-3,TRBD1,TGTGCCAGCAGCCCCGGTCAGGGGGCGTACGAGCAGTACTTC,CASSPGQGAYEQYF
TRBJ2-3,.,TRBV7-2,TRBD2,TGTGCCAGCAGCAAGGGACTAGCGGGAGATACGCAGTATTTT,CASSKGLAGDTQYF
TRBJ2-1,.,TRBV5-6,TRBD2,TGTGCCAGCAGCTTGAGTCTAGGTAGCGGGAGGCTCAATGAGCAGTTCTTC,CASSLSLGSGRLNEQFF
TRBJ2-3,.,TRBV7-3,.,TGTGCCAGCAGCTTAGGGCAGGGTCGTAGCACAGATACGCAGTATTTT,CASSLGQGRSTDTQYF
TRBJ2-7,.,TRBV30,.,TGTGCCTGGAGTTTTGATAGCTCCTACGAGCAGTACTTC,CAWSFDSSYEQYF
TRBJ2-1,.,TRBV3-1/TRBV3-2,TRBD2,TGTGCCAGCAGCCCCGGGACTAGCGGAAACAATGAGCAGTTCTTC,CASSPGTSGNNEQFF
TRBJ2-1,.,TRBV5-4,TRBD1,TGTGCCAGCAGCTTCACAGGGGCCCACGAGCAGTTCTTC,CASSFTGAHEQFF
TRBJ2-7,.,TRBV7-9,TRBD1,TGTGCCAGCAGCCAGGACAGGAACGAGCAGTACTTC,CASSQDRNEQYF
TRBJ2-7,many,TRBV18,.,TGTGCCAGCTCACCACCGGGCGGGGGAAGGGGGAACGAGCAGTACTTC,CASSPPGGGRGNEQYF
TRBJ2-7,.,TRBV11-3,.,TGTGCCACCACCCACTGCACCCCCTCTCTCTACGAGCAGTACTTC,CATTHCTPSLYEQYF
TRBJ1-2,.,TRBV19,.,TGTGCCAGTCGTCCTCAGGGGTCCTACTATGTAAGGGGCTACACCTTC,CASRPQGSYYVRGYTF
TRBJ1-1,.,TRBV7-9,TRBD1,TGTGCCAGCAGCTTAGGACGGCAGACAGGGGGGGTCACTGAAGCTTTCTTT,CASSLGRQTGGVTEAFF
TRBJ2-1,.,TRBV27,TRBD1,TGTGCCAGCACCGGGACAGGCTCGAATGAGCAGTTCTTC,CASTGTGSNEQFF
TRBJ2-7,.,TRBV11-2,TRBD1,TGTGCCAGCGGATTGACAGGGATCCACGAGCAGTACTTC,CASGLTGIHEQYF
TRBJ1-3,few,TRBV19,TRBD1,TGTGCCAGTACTGAGACAGGGGGATTCTCTGGAAACACCATATATTTT,CASTETGGFSGNTIYF
TRBJ2-7,.,TRBV6-4,.,TGTGCCTTCCCCCGAGGAGGCTCCTACGAGCAGTACTTC,CAFPRGGSYEQYF
TRBJ2-3,.,TRBV21-1,.,TGTGCCAGCAGCAAAGCGTACAGGACCCACACAGATACGCAGTATTTT,CASSKAYRTHTDTQYF
TRBJ2-3,once,TRBV4-3,TRBD2,TGCGCCAGCAGCCAAGAAATGGGACTAGCGGGGTCCACAGATACGCAGTATTTT,CASSQEMGLAGSTDTQYF
TRBJ1-5,.,TRBV5-1,TRBD1,TGCGCCAGCAGCTCCGGACAGGGGGCGGATCAGCCCCAGCATTTT,CASSSGQGADQPQHF
TRBJ2-3,once,TRBV12-5,TRBD2,TGTGCTAGTGGTTCCCCAGCTATGTTGGCGGGAGGGCCCGACACAGATACGCAGTATTTT,CASGSPAMLAGGPDTDTQYF
TRBJ2-6,.,TRBV19,.,TGTGCCAGTAGTGCTGACATCTCTGGGGCCAACGTCCTGACTTTC,CASSADISGANVLTF
TRBJ2-3,.,TRBV5-4,TRBD1,TGTGCCAGCAGCTTGACAGGGGGCTGGGCAGATACGCAGTATTTT,CASSLTGGWADTQYF
TRBJ2-2,.,TRBV19,TRBD2,TGTGCCAGTAATGGGGGGACTACCAACACCGGGGAGCTGTTTTTT,CASNGGTTNTGELFF
TRBJ2-3,few,TRBV5-1,TRBD1,TGCGCCAGCAGCAGGGGACAGGGGGAAGGGGATACGCAGTATTTT,CASSRGQGEGDTQYF
TRBJ2-1,.,TRBV18,TRBD1,TGTGCCAGCTCACCAGAACAGGGGTTGTATGAGCAGTTCTTC,CASSPEQGLYEQFF
TRBJ2-1,.,TRBV18,.,TGTGCCAGCTCTCTGCGGCCCGGAGACAATGAGCAGTTCTTC,CASSLRPGDNEQFF